This T cell receptor beta chain was recorded in a study of human T cells and chemical hapten exposure. The germline CDR1 and CDR2 sequences are ENHRY and SYGVKD. Trimming took off 2 bases at V and 3 bases at J, with 13 bases between the two ends. CDR3 length: 15 amino acids. As to time point: patch test 1, 2 weeks after DPC sensitization. The treatment denotes: therapeutic diphenylcyclopropenone sensitization with weekly scalp DPC. Findings and limits, study-wide: Large CDR3 similarity clusters arose significantly more often from expanded TCRs than from controls. Patch test score was positively correlated with the counts of PT1 expanded TCRs.

During construction of the library, unique molecular identifiers were attached to individual cDNA molecules for quantitative, reproducible TCR counting. Using its own MiXCR run on the RACE reads, TCRdb lists one record per CDR3 protein. In the table there are some 81,000 distinct CDR3 sequences, under 9% of which are singletons. A word on this clonotype: Its antigen is as yet unknown.

Specimen: whole blood, collected in connection with sensitization to the hapten diphenylcyclopropenone (DPC). This TCR was sampled from a woman aged 25 to 39 with alopecia areata. Some clones in this sample may be carry-over from other donors' samples. The chain has TRBV10-3 and TRBJ2-5; D not resolved. The CDR3 sequence is CAISEVWPFEETQYF. The CDR3 DNA sequence: TGTGCCATCAGTGAGGTGTGGCCCTTCGAAGAGACCCAGTACTTC.